These T cell receptor beta chains were read from a single sample in a study of beta chain features in type 1 diabetes. Using immunoSEQ multiplex PCR, the repertoire was profiled, and TCRdb retains in-frame clones only, with some absent. Among hundreds of thousands of clones listed, about 14% were seen once. The specimen was naive CD4+ T cells from blood. These receptors originate from a young man with type 1 diabetes. Both conserved end residues are part of each CDR3.

J	V	CDR3
TRBJ1-3	TRBV2	CASSRGRPSGNTIYF
TRBJ2-3	TRBV28	CASSPVISAGASTDTQYF
TRBJ1-1	TRBV10-2	CASSGDRSNTEAFF
TRBJ2-5	TRBV5-1	CASGPEVRETQYF
TRBJ2-5	TRBV10-3	CAISRTGPQETQYF
TRBJ2-5	TRBV30	CAWRGPPQETQYF
TRBJ1-2	TRBV29-1	CSVEGQPGYTF
TRBJ1-4	TRBV5-6	CASSLQGANEKLFF
TRBJ2-7	TRBV4-1	CASSPDWGYEQYF
TRBJ2-5	TRBV15	CATSSARTGTQYF
TRBJ2-1	TRBV5-1	CASSLVPGGNNEQFF
TRBJ2-2	TRBV18	CASSPAAGAGELFF
TRBJ1-2	TRBV7-6	CASSLDRDGYTF
TRBJ2-7	TRBV18	CASSPPRTGDYEQYF
TRBJ2-1	TRBV18	CASSPATSGRAYNEQFF
TRBJ2-5	TRBV18	CASSPPVREETQYF
TRBJ1-1	TRBV23-1	CASPSRAGGDGSEAFF